This entry concerns a single T cell receptor beta chain. Measured with immunoSEQ multiplex PCR; TCRdb has only the in-frame clones, and not every one. Here the sample spans 500,000 to 550,000 clones, about 96% being singletons. The germline V gene encodes CDR1 MDHEN and CDR2 SYDVKM. Trimming shortened V by 6 bases and J by 8 bases, and 23 bases separated the two germline ends. This CDR3 is built from 15 residues. The sample comes from a study of shared clonotypes between healthy human individuals. Material: naive CD4+ T cells sorted from blood. Subset here: CD45RA+ positively selected. The chain uses TRBV28 and TRBJ2-7; perhaps TRBD1 as D (6 bases). The receptor's source is a woman aged 30 to 39 in good health. The CDR3 DNA is TGTGCCAGCAGCTCGACAGGACCAACCCCTCGAAAGCAGTACTTC. This codes for CASSSTGPTPRKQYF.